Shown below are 17 T cell receptor beta chains from a single sample sequenced in a study of T cell repertoires in cytomegalovirus infection. Via MiXCR, TCRdb re-called the reads, giving one row per CDR3 protein. The sample records hundreds of thousands of distinct CDR3 sequences, roughly 15% being singletons. The material sequenced was PBMCs. The source is a human donor in good health (CMV status not recorded). Some clones in this sample may be carry-over from other donors' samples.

The chain couples TRBV27 to TRBJ2-1; perhaps TRBD2 as D (6 bases). V was shortened by 5 bases and J by 5 bases, with 22 bases between the two germline ends. CDR3 length equals 17 residues. Germline CDR1 MNHEY, CDR2 SMNVEV (reference sequence). The CDR3 DNA follows: TGTGCCAGCAGTAATTTCCTAGGAGGGAATGGAAACAATGAGCAGTTCTTC. Amino acid sequence: CASSNFLGGNGNNEQFF.

With respect to this clonotype: This may be a read error, as it is one base from a much larger clone. The chain joins TRBV12-3 or TRBV12-4 to TRBJ1-1; possible D gene TRBD1, 5 bases. Trimming took off 6 bases at V and 0 bases at J, with 11 bases between the two ends. The CDR3 has 14 amino acids. The CDR3 DNA follows: TGTGCCAGCAGATTGGGGGTGGTGAACACTGAAGCTTTCTTT. Translation gives CASRLGVVNTEAFF.

There are many counts of this clonotype. The chain recombines TRBV12-3 or TRBV12-4 with TRBJ1-2, with unresolved D. Trimming took 4 bases from V and 8 from J, leaving 11 bases between them. The CDR3 covers 12 residues. CDR3 DNA: TGTGCCAGCAGTTGGACCCGCCGCGGCTACACCTTC. Translated, it gives CASSWTRRGYTF.

This clonotype has only a few counts. This sequence joins TRBV11-1 and TRBJ2-2, with 9 bases aligning to TRBD1. Trimming at V came to 2 bases and at J to 7 bases, leaving 17 bases not matched to a gene. Germline values: CDR1 SGHAT, CDR2 FQDESV (reference sequence). The CDR3 sequence is 19 residues long. DNA for the CDR3: TGTGCCAGCAGCTTACGTCCTCGTGGAGCCGGACAGGGGCACGGGGAGCTGTTTTTT. Translating it yields CASSLRPRGAGQGHGELFF.

V is TRBV12-3 or TRBV12-4 and J is TRBJ1-6; D might be TRBD1 (5 bases). V dropped 3 bases and J dropped 7 bases, with 13 bases sitting between them. The CDR3 runs to 15 residues. The CDR3 bases are TGTGCCAGCAGTTTGCTTCAGGGAGTAAATTCACCCCTCCACTTT. It is translated as CASSLLQGVNSPLHF.

Written as DNA, the CDR3 is TGTGCCAGCAGCCCTCCCCTAACTAATGAAAAACTGTTTTTT. The encoded protein is CASSPPLTNEKLFF. The rearrangement links TRBV7-4 to TRBJ1-4, with D uncertain. V dropped 5 bases and J dropped 1 base, with 8 bases sitting between them. The CDR3 is 14 residues long. Germline-derived CDR1 and CDR2 are SGHVT and SQSDAQ.

This clonotype was seen only a few times. The chain has TRBV10-3 and TRBJ2-5, with TRBD2 matching over 10 bases. Per the germline V gene, CDR1 is ENHRY and CDR2 is SYGVKD. The CDR3 runs 13 residues. V dropped 10 bases and J dropped 3; count of bases not matched to a gene: 5. The CDR3 reads CATSGGAEETQYF. The CDR3 DNA is TGTGCCACCAGCGGGGGGGCCGAAGAGACCCAGTACTTC.

This clonotype was seen ten or more times. The chain joins TRBV7-2 to TRBJ2-2, with a weak D call TRBD2 (5 bases). The CDR3 consists of 14 residues. Germline assignment: CDR1 SGHTA and CDR2 FQGNSA. Trimming shortened V by 0 bases and J by 6 bases, and 8 bases separated the two germline ends. The CDR3 is CASSLALGAGELFF. The CDR3 DNA reads TGTGCCAGCAGCTTAGCACTAGGAGCCGGGGAGCTGTTTTTT.

This clonotype appeared many times. This rearrangement joins TRBV4-3 to TRBJ1-6, with D perhaps TRBD1 (5 bases). Deletions cut 0 bases from V and 4 bases from J, with 7 bases between. Germline V gene sequence: CDR1 LGHNA, CDR2 YSLEER. CDR3 length: 15 residues. CDR3 loop: CASSQDRGYNSPLHF. Written as DNA, the CDR3 is TGCGCCAGCAGCCAAGATAGGGGATATAATTCACCCCTCCACTTT.

The DNA for the CDR3 is TGCAGTGCTAGAGGGGGGGATTCACCCCTCCACTTT. It specifies CSARGGDSPLHF. The genes are TRBV20-1 and TRBJ1-6; TRBD1 might be the D (5 bases). This CDR3 has 12 amino acids. V dropped 1 base and J dropped 8 bases, with 6 bases sitting between them. Germline-derived CDR1 and CDR2 are DFQATT and SNEGSKA (reference sequence).

The gene calls are TRBV15 and TRBJ2-3; 15 bases align to TRBD2. This CDR3 contains 16 residues. V dropped 3 bases and J dropped 3; count of bases not matched to a gene: 1. Germline V gene sequence: CDR1 LNHNV, CDR2 YYDKDF (reference sequence). In DNA form, the CDR3 reads TGTGCCACCAGCAGGGGGACTAGCGGGGGGACAGATACGCAGTATTTT. This sequence encodes CATSRGTSGGTDTQYF.

The sample holds a few counts of this clonotype. The chain carries TRBV2 and TRBJ2-7, with TRBD2 identical over 7 bases. The CDR3 is made up of 16 amino acids. J was trimmed by 3 bases and V by 3 bases; bases with no gene match: 11. Germline values: CDR1 SNHLY, CDR2 FYNNEI. The CDR3 loop is CASSDPTSVDLYEQYF. The CDR3 DNA reads as TGTGCCAGCAGTGATCCCACTAGCGTTGACCTCTACGAGCAGTACTTC.

This clonotype has only a few counts. The J gene is TRBJ2-5, the V gene TRBV12-3 or TRBV12-4, with 7 bases that match TRBD1. V trimming: 2 bases; J trimming: 0 bases; junction bases outside the gene matches: 3. CDR3 length: 15 amino acids. In DNA, the CDR3 is TGTGCCAGCAGTTTAAGACAGGGTCACCAAGAGACCCAGTACTTC. Translation gives CASSLRQGHQETQYF.

This clonotype has more than one count but fewer than ten. The genes are TRBV2 and TRBJ1-5; no reliable D call. Trimming removed 7 bases from V and 2 bases from J, with 15 bases in between. The CDR3 totals 15 residues. The germline CDR1 and CDR2 sequences are SNHLY and FYNNEI. The chain's CDR3 is CASTRESHGNQPQHF. CDR3 nucleotide sequence: TGTGCCAGCACTAGAGAGAGTCACGGCAATCAGCCCCAGCATTTT.

In this sample, this clonotype turned up many times. The J gene is TRBJ1-1, the V gene TRBV4-2; D may be TRBD1 (5 bases). This CDR3 has 14 amino acids. V was cut by 0 bases and J by 5 bases, with 10 bases left in between. Germline V gene lookup returns CDR1 LGHNA and CDR2 YNFKEQ. The CDR3 is CASSQDLGGTEAFF. The CDR3 DNA is TGTGCCAGCAGCCAAGATCTGGGGGGAACTGAAGCTTTCTTT.

As DNA, the CDR3 is TGCAGCGTTGGGTGGATTCCCGGGGAGCTGTTTTTT. Encoded protein: CSVGWIPGELFF. The chain recombines TRBV29-1 with TRBJ2-2; no clear D. In germline, CDR1 is SQVTM, CDR2 ANQGSEA. The CDR3 covers 12 residues. V lost 4 bases to trimming and J lost 6 bases, with 9 bases between them.

The chain employs TRBV4-1 and TRBJ1-5; no clear D gene. Germline CDR1 reads MGHRA; CDR2 reads YSYEKL. This CDR3 spans 14 amino acids. Trimming removed 3 bases from V and 4 bases from J, with 10 bases in between. The CDR3 nucleotides are TGCGCCAGCAGCCAGTACATTGGAAATCAGCCCCAGCATTTT. Translation: CASSQYIGNQPQHF.